This T cell receptor (beta chain) was captured by sequencing in a study of blood T cell repertoires in COVID-19. Repertoires were generated with immunoSEQ multiplex PCR, while TCRdb's copy carries only in-frame clones and drops some. This sample has 130,000 or so clones; roughly three quarters occur once, and the top ten carry less than 5%. The CDR3 runs to 15 residues. Germline values: CDR1 LNHDA, CDR2 SQIVND (reference sequence). Trimming left V 6 bases short and J 0 bases short, with 12 bases between. The sample taken for sequencing was peripheral blood. This TCR was sampled from a woman aged 70-85 years with COVID-19, enrolled during active disease. The chain recombines TRBV19 with TRBJ1-5; D remains unclear. CDR3 loop: CASRTPADSNQPQHF. The CDR3 bases are TGTGCCAGTAGGACCCCCGCGGATAGCAATCAGCCCCAGCATTTT.